This section outlines one T cell receptor beta chain sequence together with its context. The antigen is undetermined. This entry belongs to a study of cytomegalovirus exposure and HLA in healthy donors. Study-wide findings and caveats: Most likely, a cluster of highly shared sequence variants arose as a sequencing artifact. Roughly uniform sequencing depth across donors was assumed, possibly incorrectly. With further analysis later on, most CMV-associated TCR beta chains appeared HLA-restricted. The study labeled more than 150 TCR beta chains cytomegalovirus-associated.

PCR involved 60 Vbeta and 13 Jbeta primers. Sequencing was performed with immunoSEQ multiplex PCR; in TCRdb, only in-frame clones are kept and a portion is missing. The table includes about 170,000 clones, roughly 84% detected once. The TCR originated in a young man in good health and CMV-seropositive. The sequencing sample was made of PBMCs.

The CDR3 DNA reads TGTGCCAGCAGCTTGTACCCCCTCGGGTATGGCTACACCTTC. Its protein product is CASSLYPLGYGYTF. This chain joins TRBV25-1 and TRBJ1-2; D gene uncertain. Germline V gene data show CDR1 as MGHDK and CDR2 as SYGVNS. V was shortened by 6 bases and J by 5 bases, with 16 bases between the two germline ends. CDR3 size: 14 residues.